What follows are 25 T cell receptor beta chains derived from one specimen sequenced in a study of cytomegalovirus exposure and HLA in healthy donors. With 60 Vbeta and 13 Jbeta primers, the PCR was carried out. Method: immunoSEQ multiplex PCR; TCRdb's copy keeps in-frame clones and lacks some. Among over 150,000 clones listed, around 77% were seen once. The sample comprised PBMCs. These receptors were taken from a woman in her 50s in good health and CMV-seropositive.

The rearrangement uses TRBV30 and TRBJ1-1, with TRBD1 as a possible D gene (6 bases). This CDR3 comprises 15 residues. The V and J ends lost 1 base and 5 bases respectively, with 17 bases between them. The germline CDR1 and CDR2 sequences are GTSNPN and SVGIG (reference sequence). The CDR3 sequence is CAWSGFQTGQTEAFF. The CDR3 bases are TGTGCCTGGAGTGGGTTTCAGACAGGACAGACTGAAGCTTTCTTT.

The CDR3 sequence: CASSVLAGGGLEQYF. CDR3 bases: TGCGCCAGCAGCGTCCTAGCGGGAGGGGGGCTCGAGCAGTACTTC. This chain joins TRBV5-1 and TRBJ2-7; 12 bases match TRBD2. The V gene end was trimmed by 4 bases and the J gene end by 6 bases; junction bases not matched to a gene: 8. The CDR3 is made up of 15 amino acids. The germline gives CDR1 SGHRS, CDR2 YFSETQ.

The J gene is TRBJ2-1, the V gene TRBV4-3; maybe TRBD2 (6 bases). Germline CDR1 and CDR2: LGHNA and YSLEER. V lost 3 bases and J lost 8, with 20 bases in between. The CDR3 runs 16 residues. Here the CDR3 DNA reads TGCGCCAGCAGCCACGTATTCGGGACTGGGGGAGATGAGCAGTTCTTC. This gives the protein CASSHVFGTGGDEQFF.

This clone was seen once. Here the CDR3 reads CASSTGTQGEQYF. The CDR3 DNA follows: TGTGCCAGTTCCACCGGGACCCAGGGGGAGCAGTACTTC. The chain employs TRBV6-5 and TRBJ2-7; TRBD1 is a possible D gene (6 bases). Trimming pared 9 bases from V and 7 bases from J, leaving 19 bases between. Germline lookup yields CDR1 MNHEY and CDR2 SVGAGI. This CDR3 contains 13 residues.

The chain uses TRBV6-1 and TRBJ1-1; unclear D gene. Germline V CDR1 and CDR2: MNHNS, SASEGT. V lost 3 bases and J lost 4, with 12 bases in between. CDR3 length: 14 residues. The chain's CDR3 is CASSEFGSSTEAFF. The CDR3 coding sequence is TGTGCCAGCAGTGAGTTTGGCAGTTCCACTGAAGCTTTCTTT.

A word on this clone: An end of the junction does not agree with germline; a read error may underlie this. CDR3 bases: TGTGCCAGCGGGACAGCAGCTAATTATGGCTACACCTTC. Translation: CASGTAANYGYTF. The rearrangement links TRBV28 to TRBJ1-2, with 7 bases matching TRBD1. This CDR3 comprises 13 residues. Germline CDR1 MDHEN, CDR2 SYDVKM.

This chain links TRBV18 with TRBJ2-5; D remains ambiguous. This CDR3 has 14 amino acids. Germline-derived CDR1 and CDR2 are KGHSH and LQKENI. V was clipped by 0 bases and J by 5 bases, with 10 bases between them. CDR3: CASSPPAGGETQYF. CDR3 nucleotides: TGTGCCAGCTCACCACCAGCAGGTGGGGAGACCCAGTACTTC.

This clone came up a few times. J is TRBJ2-1 and V is TRBV4-3; 9 bases are shared with TRBD1. V shed 5 bases and J 9 bases; nucleotides not matched to a gene: 8. This CDR3 has 14 amino acids. Per the germline V gene, CDR1 is LGHNA and CDR2 is YSLEER. CDR3: CASSSRTGVSEQFF. The CDR3 DNA sequence: TGCGCCAGCAGCTCCCGGACAGGGGTGAGTGAGCAGTTCTTC.

J is TRBJ1-2 and V is TRBV19; perhaps TRBD1 as D (5 bases). V lost 7 bases, J lost 4 bases, and 16 bases lay in between. The CDR3 contains 14 residues. Germline V CDR1 and CDR2: LNHDA, SQIVND (reference sequence). CDR3 protein: CASTPRGSGYGYTF. The CDR3 DNA reads as TGTGCCAGTACCCCCCGGGGGTCGGGCTATGGCTACACCTTC.

This chain uses TRBV27 with TRBJ2-1; TRBD2 aligns across 12 bases. CDR1 MNHEY and CDR2 SMNVEV come from the germline V gene (reference sequence). V shed 7 bases and J 6 bases; nucleotides not matched to a gene: 7. This CDR3 is built from 15 residues. The CDR3 protein is CASTLLAGGRNEQFF. The CDR3 bases are TGTGCCAGCACCCTGCTAGCGGGGGGGCGCAATGAGCAGTTCTTC.

The gene calls are TRBV30 and TRBJ2-5; 7 nucleotides agree with TRBD2. This CDR3 spans 14 amino acids. Per germline, CDR1 GTSNPN and CDR2 SVGIG (reference sequence). J was trimmed by 4 bases and V by 4 bases; bases with no gene match: 9. The CDR3 sequence: CAWTGRGRGETQYF. The CDR3 bases are TGTGCCTGGACCGGGAGAGGGAGGGGAGAGACCCAGTACTTC.

The gene calls are TRBV5-1 and TRBJ1-1; D gene unclear. This CDR3 region has 13 residues. Looked up from germline, CDR1 is SGHRS and CDR2 is YFSETQ. V was shortened by 0 bases and J by 6 bases, with 9 bases between the two germline ends. The DNA for the CDR3 is TGCGCCAGCAGCTTGGCCGGTGTCCCTGAAGCTTTCTTT. Protein product: CASSLAGVPEAFF.

The chain links TRBV9 to TRBJ2-3, with a weak D call TRBD2 (6 bases). CDR3 length: 15 residues. The V end was cut by 0 bases, the J end by 0 bases, with 8 bases between. From germline, CDR1 is SGDLS and CDR2 YYNGEE. CDR3 residues: CASSVVAESTDTQYF. CDR3 nucleotide sequence: TGTGCCAGCAGCGTAGTAGCGGAAAGCACAGATACGCAGTATTTT.

This chain connects TRBV19 to TRBJ2-5; 12 bases are a match to TRBD2. CDR1 LNHDA and CDR2 SQIVND come from the germline V gene (reference sequence). This CDR3 region has 16 residues. Unmatched junction bases numbered 5, after V lost 5 bases and J lost 1 base. The CDR3 region has the DNA TGTGCCAGTAGTCGGACTAGCGGGGCCCCCCAAGAGACCCAGTACTTC. It specifies CASSRTSGAPQETQYF.

This sequence joins TRBV11-2 and TRBJ2-7; 9 bases match TRBD2. V trimming: 1 base; J trimming: 2 bases; junction bases outside the gene matches: 9. Germline CDR1 is SGHAT and CDR2 is FQNNGV. The CDR3 runs to 17 residues. CDR3 residues: CASSLAYALAGTYEQYF. Written as DNA, the CDR3 is TGTGCCAGCAGCTTAGCCTATGCGCTAGCGGGAACCTACGAGCAGTACTTC.

This clone was seen a handful of times. The V gene is TRBV7-2, the J gene TRBJ1-1; 11 nucleotides line up with TRBD1. The germline V gene encodes CDR1 SGHTA and CDR2 FQGNSA. CDR3 length: 15 amino acids. V shed 1 base, J shed 6 bases, and the junction held 4 bases outside the gene matches. CDR3 coding DNA: TGTGCCAGCAGCTTAGGGGTGGGACAGGGGGCTGAAGCTTTCTTT. Residues: CASSLGVGQGAEAFF.

This rearrangement joins TRBV5-6 to TRBJ2-6, with 9 bases that match TRBD1. The junction had 17 bases not matched to a gene; V was cut back by 6 bases and J by 4 bases. Germline V gene sequence: CDR1 SGHDT, CDR2 YYEEEE. This CDR3 is built from 19 residues. CDR3 in DNA: TGTGCCAGCATCGAAGGCAGGGGACAGGGAATAAAGGGGGCCAACGTCCTGACTTTC. The encoded protein is CASIEGRGQGIKGANVLTF.

This clone occurred a few times. Other DNA sequences in the sample encode the same CDR3. The gene calls are TRBV10-3 and TRBJ1-5; 8 bases are shared with TRBD1. The junction had 3 bases not matched to a gene; V was cut back by 8 bases and J by 0 bases. The CDR3 extends over 14 amino acids. Germline-derived CDR1 and CDR2 are ENHRY and SYGVKD. Written as DNA, the CDR3 is TGTGCCATCGGGACAGGAGATAGCAATCAGCCCCAGCATTTT. This translates into CAIGTGDSNQPQHF.

This chain links TRBV9 with TRBJ2-2; 9 bases align to TRBD2. The trim removed 0 bases at V and 2 bases at J, leaving 5 bases unmatched. Germline V CDR1 and CDR2: SGDLS, YYNGEE. The length of the CDR3 is 17 residues. The chain's CDR3 is CASSVGPSGKNTGELFF. The CDR3 DNA reads as TGTGCCAGCAGCGTAGGTCCTAGCGGGAAAAACACCGGGGAGCTGTTTTTT. The full variable domain, with the rest looked up from reference TRBV9 and TRBJ2-2, is DSGVTQTPKHLITATGQRVTLRCSPRSGDLSVYWYQQSLDQGLQFLIQYYNGEERAKGNILERFSAQQFPDLHSELNLSSLELGDSALYFCASSVGPSGKNTGELFFGEGSRLTVL.

The chain joins TRBV5-4 to TRBJ1-1; D is unclear. Germline-derived CDR1 and CDR2 are SGHNT and YYREEE (reference sequence). The CDR3 runs to 14 residues. V was cut by 1 base and J by 1 base, with 8 bases left in between. The CDR3 DNA is TGTGCCAGCAGCTTGAGGGAGAAGAACACTGAAGCTTTCTTT. It translates to CASSLREKNTEAFF.

This clone was seen a few times. This CDR3 reads CASSPRTGPYEQYF. The CDR3 region has the DNA TGCGCCAGCAGCCCCCGGACAGGCCCCTACGAGCAGTACTTC. The rearrangement joins TRBV4-3 to TRBJ2-7; 7 bases line up with TRBD1. The CDR3 is made up of 14 amino acids. The germline V gene encodes CDR1 LGHNA and CDR2 YSLEER. The V segment lost 4 bases and the J segment 2 bases; nucleotides outside the gene matches: 5.

This chain uses TRBV6-5 with TRBJ1-2, with TRBD1 identical over 7 bases. The V segment lost 4 bases and the J segment 4 bases; nucleotides outside the gene matches: 6. CDR1 is MNHEY, CDR2 SVGAGI, per germline. The CDR3 has 14 residues. DNA of the CDR3: TGTGCCAGCAGTTTAAGGGGGCGCAGCTATGGCTACACCTTC. Translated: CASSLRGRSYGYTF.

CDR3: CASSHNRAGNTEAFF. CDR3 nucleotides: TGTGCCAGCAGCCACAACAGGGCGGGGAACACTGAAGCTTTCTTT. The rearrangement joins TRBV13 to TRBJ1-1; maybe TRBD1 (6 bases). The CDR3 has 15 amino acids. CDR1 PRHDT and CDR2 FYEKMQ come from the germline V gene (reference sequence). V was pared by 5 bases and J by 1 base, with 14 bases between.

The chain recombines TRBV19 with TRBJ1-5, with D tentatively TRBD1 (6 bases). The CDR3 runs 13 residues. Trimming took off 9 bases at V and 3 bases at J, with 12 bases between the two ends. The V gene's germline CDR1 is LNHDA and CDR2 SQIVND (reference sequence). The CDR3 protein is CASDRLSNQPQHF. The CDR3 coding sequence is TGTGCCAGCGACAGGTTATCCAATCAGCCCCAGCATTTT.

This clone was seen only once. The chain links TRBV9 to TRBJ2-3; 7 bases align to TRBD2. This CDR3 region has 16 residues. Trimming took 3 bases from V and 1 from J; bases not matched to a gene: 8. Per germline, CDR1 SGDLS and CDR2 YYNGEE. This CDR3 reads CASSASSGRRTDTQYF. As DNA, the CDR3 is TGTGCCAGCAGCGCGAGTAGCGGGCGACGCACAGATACGCAGTATTTT.